The entry below gives a single TCR beta chain sequence along with its context. The sample belongs to a study of cytomegalovirus exposure and HLA in healthy donors. The germline V and J ends were trimmed by 3 bases and 1 base, with 6 bases remaining between them. The CDR3 extends over 13 amino acids. The V gene's germline CDR1 is MNHNY and CDR2 SVGAGI (reference sequence). The PCR employed 60 Vbeta primers together with 13 Jbeta primers. Only in-frame clones appear in the TCRdb table, and some are missing; sequencing was by immunoSEQ multiplex PCR. Of 190,000 or so clones listed, 75% to 85% were seen once; the top ten hold about 0.64%.

This receptor was identified in a boy between 5 and 17 years old in good health and CMV-seronegative. The J gene is TRBJ1-1, the V gene TRBV6-6; D gene uncertain. The specimen sequenced was PBMCs. The CDR3 nucleotides read TGTGCCAGCAGTTATACGGGGAACACTGAAGCTTTCTTT. It codes for CASSYTGNTEAFF.